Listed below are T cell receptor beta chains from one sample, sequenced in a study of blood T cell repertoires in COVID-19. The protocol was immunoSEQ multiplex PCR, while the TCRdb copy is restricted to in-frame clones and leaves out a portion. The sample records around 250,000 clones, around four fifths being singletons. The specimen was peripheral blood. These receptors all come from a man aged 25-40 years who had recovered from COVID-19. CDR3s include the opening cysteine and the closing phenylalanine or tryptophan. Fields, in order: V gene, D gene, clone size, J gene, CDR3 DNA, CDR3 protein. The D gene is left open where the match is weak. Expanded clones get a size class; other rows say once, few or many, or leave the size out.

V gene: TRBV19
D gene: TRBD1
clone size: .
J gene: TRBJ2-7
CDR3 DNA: TGTGCCAGTAGAGACCCCGGACAGGGGGCCTCCTACGAGCAGTACTTC
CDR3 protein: CASRDPGQGASYEQYF

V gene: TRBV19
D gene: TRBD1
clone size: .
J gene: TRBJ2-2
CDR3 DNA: TGTGCCAGTAAGGGACAGGGATCATCCGGGGAGCTGTTTTTT
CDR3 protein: CASKGQGSSGELFF

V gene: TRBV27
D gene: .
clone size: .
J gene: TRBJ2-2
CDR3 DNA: TGTGCCACCAACCCGGGGCGGGGGCCCCGTCTAAAAACCGGGGAGCTGTTTTTT
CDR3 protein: CATNPGRGPRLKTGELFF

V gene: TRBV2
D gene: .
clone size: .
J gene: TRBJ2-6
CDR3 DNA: TGTGCCAGCAGACACCGGACAGCTGGGGCCAACGTCCTGACTTTC
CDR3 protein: CASRHRTAGANVLTF

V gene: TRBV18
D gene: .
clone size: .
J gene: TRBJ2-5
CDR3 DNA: TGTGCCAGCTCACTCGGGATCGAAGAGACCCAGTACTTC
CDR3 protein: CASSLGIEETQYF

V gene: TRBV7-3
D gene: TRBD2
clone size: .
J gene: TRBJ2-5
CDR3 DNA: TGTGCCAGCAGCATGGGACTAGCGGGGGAGACCCAGTACTTC
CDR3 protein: CASSMGLAGETQYF

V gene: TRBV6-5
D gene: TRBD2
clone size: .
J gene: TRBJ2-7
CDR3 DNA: TGTGCCAGTGTCCGGGCCAAGGGGACTACCTACGAGCAGTACTTC
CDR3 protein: CASVRAKGTTYEQYF

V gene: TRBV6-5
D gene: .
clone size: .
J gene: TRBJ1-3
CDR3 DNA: TGTGCCAGCAGGGCGGGGCACAACACCATATATTTT
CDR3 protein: CASRAGHNTIYF

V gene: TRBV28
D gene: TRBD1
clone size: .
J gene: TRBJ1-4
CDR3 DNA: TGTGCCAGCAGTTCCCGACTCGGGACAGGGAGGGAGAATGAAAAACTGTTTTTT
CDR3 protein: CASSSRLGTGRENEKLFF

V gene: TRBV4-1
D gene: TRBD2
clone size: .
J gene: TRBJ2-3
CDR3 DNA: TGCGCCAGCAGCCAGATAGCGGGTGGTGGAGATACGCAGTATTTT
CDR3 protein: CASSQIAGGGDTQYF

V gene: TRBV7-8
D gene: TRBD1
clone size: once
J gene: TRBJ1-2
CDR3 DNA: TGTGCCAGCACTGCCAACAGGGGGATCGGTGGCTACACCTTC
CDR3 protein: CASTANRGIGGYTF

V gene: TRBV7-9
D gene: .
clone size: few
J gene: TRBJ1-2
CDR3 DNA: TGTGCCAGCAGCTTCACAGGGAGTTTCATGGATGGCTACACCTTC
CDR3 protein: CASSFTGSFMDGYTF

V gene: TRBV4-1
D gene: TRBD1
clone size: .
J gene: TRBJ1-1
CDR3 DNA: TGCGCCAGCAGCCCCCGGGACAGAGACCCAGAAGCTTTCTTT
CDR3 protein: CASSPRDRDPEAFF

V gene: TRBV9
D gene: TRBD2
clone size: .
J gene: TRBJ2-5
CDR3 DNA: TGTGCCAGCAGCGTCCTGAGCGGGGGGCTAGAGACCCAGTACTTC
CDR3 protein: CASSVLSGGLETQYF

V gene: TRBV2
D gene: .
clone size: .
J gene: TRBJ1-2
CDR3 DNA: TGTGCCAGCAGTGAATCGAGGAGGGGCTACACCTTC
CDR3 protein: CASSESRRGYTF

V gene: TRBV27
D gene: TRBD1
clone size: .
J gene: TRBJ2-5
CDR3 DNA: TGTGCCAGCAGCCTCAGACAGGGGGCCGCTGGGACCCAGTACTTC
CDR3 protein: CASSLRQGAAGTQYF

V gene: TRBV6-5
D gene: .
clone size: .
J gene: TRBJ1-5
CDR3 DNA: TGTGCCTCCAGAGGAGGCAATCAGCCCCAGCATTTT
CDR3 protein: CASRGGNQPQHF

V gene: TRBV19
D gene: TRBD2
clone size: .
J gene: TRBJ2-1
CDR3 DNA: TGTGCCAGTAGCCCGAGCGGGGGCAATGAGCAGTTCTTC
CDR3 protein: CASSPSGGNEQFF

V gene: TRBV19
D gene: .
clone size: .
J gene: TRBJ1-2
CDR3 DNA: TGTGCCAGTAGTCCAGACAGGCCCTATGGCTACACCTTC
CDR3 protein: CASSPDRPYGYTF

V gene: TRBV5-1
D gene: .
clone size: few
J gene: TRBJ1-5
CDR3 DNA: TGCGCCAGCAGCTTGGATCCGGATCAGCCCCAGCATTTT
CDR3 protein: CASSLDPDQPQHF

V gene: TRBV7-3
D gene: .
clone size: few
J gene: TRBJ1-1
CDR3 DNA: TGTGCCAGCAGCCCCCAGGGGCCGAACACTGAAGCTTTCTTT
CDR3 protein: CASSPQGPNTEAFF

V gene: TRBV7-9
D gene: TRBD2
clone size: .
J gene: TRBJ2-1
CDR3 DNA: TGTGCCAGCAGCTTCGGGCGGGGGGGCTATGATGAGCAGTTCTTC
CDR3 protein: CASSFGRGGYDEQFF

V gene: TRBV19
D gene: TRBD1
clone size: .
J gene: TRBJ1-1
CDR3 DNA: TGTGCCAGTAGTACGGGGACAGGTCACACTGAAGCTTTCTTT
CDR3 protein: CASSTGTGHTEAFF

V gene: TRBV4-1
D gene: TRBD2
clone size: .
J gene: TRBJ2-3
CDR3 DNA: TGCGCCAGCAGCCAAGATGCGGGGGGTTTCACAGATACGCAGTATTTT
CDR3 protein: CASSQDAGGFTDTQYF

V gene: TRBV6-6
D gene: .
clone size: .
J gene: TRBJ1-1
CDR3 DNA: TGTGCCAGCAGTTACCCCCAGGCCACTGAAGCTTTCTTT
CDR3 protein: CASSYPQATEAFF

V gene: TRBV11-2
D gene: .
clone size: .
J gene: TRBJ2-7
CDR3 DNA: TGTGCCAGCAGCTCCCTTGGGGGGATGGGCCCCTACGAGCAGTACTTC
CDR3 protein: CASSSLGGMGPYEQYF

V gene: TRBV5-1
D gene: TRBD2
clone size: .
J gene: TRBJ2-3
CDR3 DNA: TGCGCCTCCGGGCTAGCGGGGGGAGGATCAGATACGCAGTATTTT
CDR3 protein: CASGLAGGGSDTQYF

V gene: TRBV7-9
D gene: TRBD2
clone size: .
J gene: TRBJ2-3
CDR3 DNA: TGTGCCAGCAGCATGAACCGGGACTACACAGATACGCAGTATTTT
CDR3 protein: CASSMNRDYTDTQYF

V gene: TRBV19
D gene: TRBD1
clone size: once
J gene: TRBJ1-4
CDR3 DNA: TGTGCCAGTAGCCCGGGACAGGGAGGCGAAAAACTGTTTTTT
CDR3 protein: CASSPGQGGEKLFF

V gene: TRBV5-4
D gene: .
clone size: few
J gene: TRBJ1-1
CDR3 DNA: TGTGCCAGCAGCTCGGGGGTGGAGAACACTGAAGCTTTCTTT
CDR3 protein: CASSSGVENTEAFF

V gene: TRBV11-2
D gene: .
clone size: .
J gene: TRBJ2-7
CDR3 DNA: TGTGCCAGCAGTAAAGACAGATCCTACGAGCAGTACTTC
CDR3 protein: CASSKDRSYEQYF

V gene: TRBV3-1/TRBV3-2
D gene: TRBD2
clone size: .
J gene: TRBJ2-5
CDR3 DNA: TGTGCCAGCAGCCAAGGGACGGGGGGGCCGAAGACCCAGTACTTC
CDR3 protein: CASSQGTGGPKTQYF

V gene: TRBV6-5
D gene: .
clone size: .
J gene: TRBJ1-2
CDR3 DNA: TGTGCCAGCTACTACTATGGCTACACCTTC
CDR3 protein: CASYYYGYTF

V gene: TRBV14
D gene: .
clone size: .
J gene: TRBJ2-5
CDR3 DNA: TGTGCCAGCAGCCAAGCACTAGCTCAAGAGACCCAGTACTTC
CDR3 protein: CASSQALAQETQYF

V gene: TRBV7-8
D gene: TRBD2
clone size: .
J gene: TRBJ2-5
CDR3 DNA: TGTGCCAGCAGCTTAGGACTAGCGGGCGTCCAAGAGACCCAGTACTTC
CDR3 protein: CASSLGLAGVQETQYF

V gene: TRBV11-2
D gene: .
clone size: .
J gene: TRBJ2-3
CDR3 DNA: TGTGCCAGCAGCTTAGCGGGGGTCCGCACAGATACGCAGTATTTT
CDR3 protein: CASSLAGVRTDTQYF

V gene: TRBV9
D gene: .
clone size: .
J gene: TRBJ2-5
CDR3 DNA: TGTGCCAGCAGCGTAGCGGGTCGGCAGGGCGGCCAAGAGACCCAGTACTTC
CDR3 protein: CASSVAGRQGGQETQYF

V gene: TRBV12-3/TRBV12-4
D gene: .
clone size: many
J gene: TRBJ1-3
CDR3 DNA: TGTGCCAGCACCCCTAACGCTGGAAACACCATATATTTT
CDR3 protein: CASTPNAGNTIYF

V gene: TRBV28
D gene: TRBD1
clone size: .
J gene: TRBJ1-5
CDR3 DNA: TGTGCCAGCAGAGAGGGGGCTGGCCAGCCCCAGCATTTT
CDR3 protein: CASREGAGQPQHF

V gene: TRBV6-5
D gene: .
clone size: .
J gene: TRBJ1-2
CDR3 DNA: TGTGCCAGCAGTTACAACAGGAACTATGGCTACACCTTC
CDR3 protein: CASSYNRNYGYTF

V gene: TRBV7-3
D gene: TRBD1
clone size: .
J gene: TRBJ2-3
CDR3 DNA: TGTGCCAGCAGCTTTGGGACAGGGAATGTGGATACGCAGTATTTT
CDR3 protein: CASSFGTGNVDTQYF

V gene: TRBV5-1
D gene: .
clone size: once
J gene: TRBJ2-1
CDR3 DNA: TGCGCCAGCAGCGTAGGGACAACCTCCTACAATGAGCAGTTCTTC
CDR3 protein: CASSVGTTSYNEQFF

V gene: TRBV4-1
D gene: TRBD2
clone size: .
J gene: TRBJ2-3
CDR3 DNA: TGCGCCAGCAGCTTTAGCGGGGCGAGCACAGATACGCAGTATTTT
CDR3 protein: CASSFSGASTDTQYF

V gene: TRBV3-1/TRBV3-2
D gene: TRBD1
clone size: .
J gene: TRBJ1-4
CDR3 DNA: TGTGCCAGCAGCCAAGCCGAGAGGACAGGGTACCTTGTTCAACGTGAAAAACTGTTTTTT
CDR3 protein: CASSQAERTGYLVQREKLFF

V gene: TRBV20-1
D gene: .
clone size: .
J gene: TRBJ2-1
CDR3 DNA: TGCAGTGCTAGTTTGGGTAAAGGCGGTAGCTCCTACAATGAGCAGTTCTTC
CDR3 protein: CSASLGKGGSSYNEQFF

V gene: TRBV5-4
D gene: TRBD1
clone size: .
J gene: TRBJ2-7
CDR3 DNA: TGTGCCAGCAGTCGACAGGGGGTTTCCTCCGAGCAGTACTTC
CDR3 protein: CASSRQGVSSEQYF

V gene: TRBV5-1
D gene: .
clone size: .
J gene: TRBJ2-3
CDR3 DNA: TGCGCCAGCAGCCCCCGGGGTGTGGTCCTCACCACAGATACGCAGTATTTT
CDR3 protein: CASSPRGVVLTTDTQYF

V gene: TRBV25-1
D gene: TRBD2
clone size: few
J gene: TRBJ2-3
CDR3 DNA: TGTGCCAGCAGTGCGGGACTAGAGAGAATCACAGATACGCAGTATTTT
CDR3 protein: CASSAGLERITDTQYF

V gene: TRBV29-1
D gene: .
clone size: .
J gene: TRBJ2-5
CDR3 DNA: TGCAGCGTTGGGTCAGGAGGGGAGACCCAGTACTTC
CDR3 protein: CSVGSGGETQYF

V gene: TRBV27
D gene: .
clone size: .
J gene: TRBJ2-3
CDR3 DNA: TGTGCCAGCAGTTTGGTTTTGGGAGGTGGCACAGATACGCAGTATTTT
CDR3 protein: CASSLVLGGGTDTQYF

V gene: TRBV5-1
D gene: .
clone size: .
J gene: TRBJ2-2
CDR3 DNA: TGCGCCAGCAGCTACGCAGGGGTGGACACCGGGGAGCTGTTTTTT
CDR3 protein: CASSYAGVDTGELFF

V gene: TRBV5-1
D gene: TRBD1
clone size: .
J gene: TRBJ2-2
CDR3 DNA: TGCGCCAGCAGCCCGGACAGGGCCACCGGGGAGCTGTTTTTT
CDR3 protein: CASSPDRATGELFF

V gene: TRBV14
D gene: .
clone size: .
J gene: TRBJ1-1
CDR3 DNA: TGTGCCAGCAGCCAAGAGGCTAGGGATTCGGGAACTGAAGCTTTCTTT
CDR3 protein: CASSQEARDSGTEAFF

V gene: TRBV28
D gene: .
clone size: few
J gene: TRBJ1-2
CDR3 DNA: TGTGCCAGCAGTTCGAACTATGGCTACACCTTC
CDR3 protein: CASSSNYGYTF

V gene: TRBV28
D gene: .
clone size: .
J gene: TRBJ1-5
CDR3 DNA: TGTGCCAGCAAAGATGCGGGGGGCGCGGGGCAGTCTCAGCCCCAGCATTTT
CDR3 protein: CASKDAGGAGQSQPQHF

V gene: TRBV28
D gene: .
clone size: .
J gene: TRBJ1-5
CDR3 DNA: TGTGCCAGCAGCCGATGGATTTTTAGCAATGATCAGCCCCAGCATTTT
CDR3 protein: CASSRWIFSNDQPQHF

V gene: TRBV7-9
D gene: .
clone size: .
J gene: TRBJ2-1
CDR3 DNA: TGTGCCAGCAGCCCCCCGGAGTCCTACAATGAGCAGTTCTTC
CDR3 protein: CASSPPESYNEQFF

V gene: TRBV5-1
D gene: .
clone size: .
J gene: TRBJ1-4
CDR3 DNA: TGCGCCAGCAGCTTGGCCGGACATTCTAAACTGTTTTTT
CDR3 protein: CASSLAGHSKLFF

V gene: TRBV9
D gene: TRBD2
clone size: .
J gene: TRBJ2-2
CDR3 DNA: TGTGCCAGCAGCGTAGGCGGTAGCGGGTTCACCGGGGAGCTGTTTTTT
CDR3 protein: CASSVGGSGFTGELFF